A single T cell receptor beta chain is shown here with its context. The data belong to a study of blood T cell repertoires in COVID-19. Study-wide context: Specimens from acute and convalescent COVID-19 originated in the United States, Italy and Spain. From T cells, B-cell-depleted T cells, or PBMCs came the material, which was cDNA or gDNA.

As originally analysed: Estimated nucleated cell counts came from reference gene primer amplification. Assay used: immunoSEQ multiplex PCR; TCRdb lists only in-frame clones, some missing. V and J calls and clone size are as listed in that table; D and trimming were resolved from the DNA. The sample has some 120,000 clones, about 86% seen once; the top ten hold about 0.9%. The length of the CDR3 is 13 residues. This chain links TRBV12-1 with TRBJ1-1; the DNA was not used to check the table's D call, TRBD1. TRBV12-1 is flagged as a pseudogene. Sequenced sample: peripheral blood. The receptor comes from a woman between 50 and 59 years old with active or convalescent COVID-19. The CDR3 DNA reads as TGTGCCAGCAGCCGGCGAGGGGGCACTGAAGCTTTCTTT. Translated, it gives CASSRRGGTEAFF.